The sample holds a few counts of the clone carrying this T cell receptor beta chain. The source of the sample is a study of blood T cell repertoires in COVID-19. CDR3 size: 14 residues. CDR1 and CDR2 (germline): SGHAT, FQNNGV. V lost 2 bases and J 8 bases, leaving 12 bases between the germline ends. Per the original methods: Estimates of nucleated cell counts were drawn from the amplification of reference gene primers. Sequencing was performed with immunoSEQ multiplex PCR; in TCRdb, only in-frame clones are kept and a portion is missing. That table furnishes V, J and clone size, whereas the DNA furnished D and trimming. This table holds around 380,000 clones, 80% to 90% found once.

The sample comprised PBMCs or T cells enriched from blood (not recorded which). The rearrangement links TRBV11-2 to TRBJ1-4; D is possibly TRBD1 (5 bases). The receptor's source is a man in his thirties or forties who had recovered from COVID-19. The CDR3, as DNA: TGTGCCAGCAGCTTAATGGGGCTTGAAGAAAAACTGTTTTTT. Amino acids: CASSLMGLEEKLFF.